This T cell receptor (beta chain) was obtained from a study of identical twins. Study-wide results and caveats: Cord blood beta clonotypes that were abundant carried fewer insertions, and memory repertoires showed no such trend.

TCRdb analysed the 5' RACE reads with MiXCR anew, one entry per CDR3 protein. This table has some 590,000 distinct CDR3 sequences, approximately 10% appearing once. CDR1 and CDR2 (germline): MNHEY, SVGEGT. The CDR3 is 11 amino acids. V dropped 4 bases and J dropped 9 bases, with 10 bases sitting between them. As for this clonotype: Antigen specificity is unknown.

These data were also reused for a study on yellow fever vaccine responses in identical twins.

The clonotype originates from a woman aged 18-30 years in good health. The specimen sequenced was PBMCs. The chain couples TRBV6-2 or TRBV6-3 to TRBJ2-7; a weak D match, TRBD2 (6 bases). The CDR3 DNA sequence: TGTGCCAGCAGTTTTAAGGGAGGGCAGTACTTC. Translated, it gives CASSFKGGQYF.